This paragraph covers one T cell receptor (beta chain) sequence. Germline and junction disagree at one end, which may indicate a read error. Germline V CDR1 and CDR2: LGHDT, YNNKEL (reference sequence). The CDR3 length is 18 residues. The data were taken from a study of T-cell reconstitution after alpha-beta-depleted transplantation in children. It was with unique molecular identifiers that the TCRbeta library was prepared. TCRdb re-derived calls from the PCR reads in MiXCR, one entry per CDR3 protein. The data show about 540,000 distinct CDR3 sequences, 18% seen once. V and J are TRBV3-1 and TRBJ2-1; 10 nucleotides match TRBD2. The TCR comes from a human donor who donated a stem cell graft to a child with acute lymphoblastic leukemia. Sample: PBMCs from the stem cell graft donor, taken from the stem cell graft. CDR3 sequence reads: CASSKEGASGSAYNEQFF. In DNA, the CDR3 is TGTGCCAGCAGCAAAGAAGGGGCTAGCGGGAGTGCCTACAATGAGCAGTTCTTC.